This entry describes one T cell receptor beta chain. These data belong to a study of blood T cell repertoires in COVID-19. Study-wide background: Samples of COVID-19 (acute and convalescent) were obtained from the United States, Italy and Spain.

Source study methods: The assay estimated nucleated cells by amplifying reference gene primers. Only in-frame clones appear in the TCRdb table, and some are missing; sequencing was by immunoSEQ multiplex PCR. V and J calls and clone size are copied from that table; D and trimming were computed from the DNA. The sample lists about 210,000 clones, around 90% seen once, with under 1.5% in the top ten. Per the germline V gene, CDR1 is MNHNS and CDR2 is SASEGT. The CDR3 covers 13 residues. The trim removed 8 bases at V and 3 bases at J, leaving 7 bases unmatched. The TCR comes from a young man with acute or convalescent COVID-19. The J gene is TRBJ2-7, the V gene TRBV6-1; 7 nucleotides align to TRBD1. Sequencing was carried out using peripheral blood. CDR3: CASRDRADYEQYF. DNA for the CDR3: TGTGCCAGCCGAGACAGGGCAGACTACGAGCAGTACTTC.